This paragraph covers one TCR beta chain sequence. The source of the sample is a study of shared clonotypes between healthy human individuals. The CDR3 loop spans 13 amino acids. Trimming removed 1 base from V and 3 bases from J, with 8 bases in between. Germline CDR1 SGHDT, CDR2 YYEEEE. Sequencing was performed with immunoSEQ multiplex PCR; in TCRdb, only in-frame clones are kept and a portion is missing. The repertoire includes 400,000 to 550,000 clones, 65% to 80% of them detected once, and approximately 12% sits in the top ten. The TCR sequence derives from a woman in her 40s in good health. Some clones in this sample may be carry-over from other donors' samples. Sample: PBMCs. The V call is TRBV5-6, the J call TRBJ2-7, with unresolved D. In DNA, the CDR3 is TGTGCCAGCAGCTTGTGGGCGGACTACGAGCAGTACTTC. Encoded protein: CASSLWADYEQYF. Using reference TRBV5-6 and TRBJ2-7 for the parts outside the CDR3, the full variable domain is DAGVTQSPTHLIKTRGQQVTLRCSPKSGHDTVSWYQQALGQGPQFIFQYYEEEERQRGNFPDRFSGHQFPNYSSELNVNALLLGDSALYLCASSLWADYEQYFGPGTRLTVT.